This TCR beta chain was recovered during a study of CD39 and CD103 CD8 tumor-infiltrating T cells. The protocol was immunoSEQ multiplex PCR, while the TCRdb copy is restricted to in-frame clones and leaves out a portion. Here the sample spans 15,000 or so clones, around nine tenths being singletons. CD8+CD4-CD45RA- cells, CCR7-positive or negative, formed the memory CD8 sort. Germline-derived CDR1 and CDR2 are SEHNR and FQNEAQ (reference sequence). The CDR3 spans 15 residues. The germline V and J ends were trimmed by 1 base and 5 bases, with 14 bases remaining between them. The clonotype comes from a human donor with head and neck squamous cell carcinoma. V and J are TRBV7-9 and TRBJ1-2; D perhaps matches TRBD1 (5 bases). Sequenced: CD8+ T cells sorted from blood. Subset described: total memory CD8 T cells (CD45RA-CCR7+/-) from blood or uninvolved lymph node. CDR3 DNA sequence: TGTGCCAGCAGCTTAGGGGATGGGGGGTCGTATGGCTACACCTTC. Translating it yields CASSLGDGGSYGYTF.